The following is a TCR beta chain sequence with its context. Its specific antigen is unknown. The input lacks base qualities; no much larger clone sits a single base away. This sample is drawn from a study of T cells in localized non-small cell lung cancer (dated by TCRdb to 2020 to 2021). Regarding the complete study: The study analyzed T cell repertoires of roughly 220 early-stage NSCLC patients, comparing tumors and uninvolved tumor-adjacent lungs. The cohort comprised roughly 220 treatment-naïve NSCLC patients with resected, localized lung tumors. Of the NSCLC patients, around 130 were male and 85 to 110 were female, and the mean age was approximately 66 years.

The research as a whole found: Because the study design was exploratory, TCR variables were selected using unadjusted p-values without false-discovery rate correction. Because multi-region sequencing of the tumors was not done, intratumor heterogeneity could not be ruled out. Longer overall survival was associated with higher T cell density in blood, whereas shorter survival was associated with higher clonality in adjacent lung. Uninvolved tumor-adjacent lung showed the highest T cell clonality, higher than tumor, which suggests more focused antigenic responses in the uninvolved tumor-adjacent lung. Of the top 100 tumor clones, a median of around 57 were detected in paired uninvolved adjacent lung; under 30 were also among that lung's top 100.

At diagnosis, tumor, uninvolved tumor-adjacent lung and peripheral blood were collected and then preserved as a mix of FFPE and fresh-frozen material. For TCR repertoire profiling, blood samples were analyzed in the form of peripheral blood mononuclear cells. As encoded in the germline V gene, CDR1 is SGDLS while CDR2 is YYNGEE. At the junction V is shortened by 0 bases and J by 6 bases; bases outside the gene matches: 12. From cysteine to phenylalanine, the CDR3 is 17 amino acids long. Just the 51-base CDR3 DNA is kept, in frame starting at base 1. The immunoSEQ Assay was used to sequence TCR beta CDR3 regions from DNA. In the source study's methods: T cell density was computed as TCR beta template counts normalized to usable DNA estimated by amplifying housekeeping genes. The preseqR package was used to estimate richness by extrapolating to 400,000 templates for PBMC samples and to 120,000 templates for tissue samples. Clonality was calculated as one minus Pielou's evenness. Differential abundance testing on productive amino-acid clonotypes, with a minimum total count of 5 and an alpha of 0.1, was used to identify tissue-enriched TCRs. Repertoire overlap between compartments was quantified with the Jaccard Index and Morisita Overlap Index. GLIPH grouped TCR beta CDR3s together with public tetramer-defined viral CDR3s, and a viral motif had to include at least three viral sequences and show V-gene enrichment. TCRdb holds this immuneACCESS table with in-frame rearrangements only. Some clones are missing; in checked studies, unresolved V genes explain under half, and the rest has no known cause. V and J calls and clone size are those listed in that table; D and trimming were worked out from the DNA. The sample table contains some 140,000 clones; only one count was recorded for approximately 88% of them. The ten largest clones represent over 1.5% of the sample.

This specimen was peripheral blood, taken before any cancer treatment. The receptor comes from a female donor aged 60 or older with stage I lung adenocarcinoma. Recombination joined TRBV9 with TRBJ2-3; the central 8 bases match TRBD2. The bases are TGTGCCAGCAGCGTAGCAATTAGCGGGACCCCCATGGATACGCAGTATTTT. It codes for CASSVAISGTPMDTQYF.